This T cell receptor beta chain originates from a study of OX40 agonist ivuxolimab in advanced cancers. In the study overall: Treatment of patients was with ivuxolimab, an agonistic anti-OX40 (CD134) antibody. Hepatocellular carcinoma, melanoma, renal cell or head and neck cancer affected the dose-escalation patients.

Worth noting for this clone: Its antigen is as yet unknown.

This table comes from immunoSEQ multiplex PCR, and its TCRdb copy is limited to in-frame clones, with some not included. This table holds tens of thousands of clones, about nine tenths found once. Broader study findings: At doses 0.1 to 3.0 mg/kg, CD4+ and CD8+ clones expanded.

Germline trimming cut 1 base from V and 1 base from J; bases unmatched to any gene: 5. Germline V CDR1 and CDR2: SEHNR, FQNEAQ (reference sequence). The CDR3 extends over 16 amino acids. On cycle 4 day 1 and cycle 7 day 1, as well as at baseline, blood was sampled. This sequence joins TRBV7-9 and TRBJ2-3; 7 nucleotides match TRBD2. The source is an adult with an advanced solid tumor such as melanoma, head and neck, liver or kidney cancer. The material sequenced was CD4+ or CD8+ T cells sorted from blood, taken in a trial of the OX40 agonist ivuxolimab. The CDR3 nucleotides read TGTGCCAGCAGCTTAGTGGCTAGCGGACGCACAGATACGCAGTATTTT. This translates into CASSLVASGRTDTQYF.